The present T cell receptor beta chain was sequenced within a study of PD-1 blockade in classical Hodgkin lymphoma. Findings and caveats of the study: Whereas CD4+ TCR diversity had risen significantly by C4D1, CD8+ TCR diversity had not.

As to this clone: Its antigen is unknown.

Measured with immunoSEQ multiplex PCR; TCRdb has only the in-frame clones, and not every one. The profile shows tens of thousands of clones, around 90% of them singletons. Relapse was seen in all patients after autologous stem cell transplantation, and brentuximab vedotin exposure was variable. Sequenced material: peripheral blood mononuclear cells (PBMCs), taken at baseline. This TCR came from a human donor with classical Hodgkin lymphoma.

The CDR3 here is CASSLQNGKAFF. Written as DNA, the CDR3 is TGTGCCAGCAGTTTACAAAACGGAAAAGCTTTCTTT. J is TRBJ1-1 and V is TRBV28; D not resolved. The CDR3 runs to 12 residues. CDR1 and CDR2 from the germline V gene are MDHEN and SYDVKM. The V end lost 2 bases, the J end lost 9 bases, and 10 bases lay between the germline ends.